The source of this TCR beta chain is a study of blood T cell repertoires in COVID-19. About the research overall: The cDNA or gDNA used as material had been derived from T cells, B-cell-depleted T cells, or PBMCs.

There are a few counts of this clone. TCRdb's copy holds only in-frame clones and misses some; the assay was immunoSEQ multiplex PCR. This table has some 250,000 clones, around 86% appearing once. The CDR3 is made up of 14 amino acids. Looked up from germline, CDR1 is SGHTA and CDR2 is FQGNSA. V lost 5 bases and J 11 bases, leaving 21 bases between the germline ends. The origin of this receptor is a woman aged 60 to 75 with active or convalescent COVID-19. J is TRBJ1-1 and V is TRBV7-2; D remains ambiguous. Material: peripheral blood. As DNA, the CDR3 is TGTGCCAGCAGCCCTGGGCTTGAACCCTTTTATGCTTTCTTT. Protein: CASSPGLEPFYAFF.